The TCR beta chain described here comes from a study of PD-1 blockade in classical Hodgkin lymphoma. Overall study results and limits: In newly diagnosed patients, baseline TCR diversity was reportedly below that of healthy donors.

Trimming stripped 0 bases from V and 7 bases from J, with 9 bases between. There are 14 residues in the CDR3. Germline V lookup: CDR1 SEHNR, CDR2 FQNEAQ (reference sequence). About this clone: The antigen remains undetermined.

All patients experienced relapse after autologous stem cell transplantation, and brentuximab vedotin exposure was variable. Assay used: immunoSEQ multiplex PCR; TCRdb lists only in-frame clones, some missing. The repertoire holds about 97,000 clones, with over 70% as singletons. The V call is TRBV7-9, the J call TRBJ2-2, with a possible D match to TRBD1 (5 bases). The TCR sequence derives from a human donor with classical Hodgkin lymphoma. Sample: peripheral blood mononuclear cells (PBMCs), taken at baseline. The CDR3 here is CASSLAGGHGELFF. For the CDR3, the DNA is TGTGCCAGCAGCTTAGCGGGCGGACACGGGGAGCTGTTTTTT. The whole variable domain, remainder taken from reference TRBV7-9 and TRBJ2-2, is DTGVSQNPRHKITKRGQNVTFRCDPISEHNRLYWYRQTLGQGPEFLTYFQNEAQLEKSRLLSDRFSAERPKGSFSTLEIQRTEQGDSAMYLCASSLAGGHGELFFGEGSRLTVL.